A selection of T cell receptor beta chains follows, all from one sample in a study of OX40 agonist ivuxolimab in advanced cancers. Sequencing used immunoSEQ multiplex PCR; TCRdb keeps in-frame clones, though not all of them. The table has roughly 72,000 clones, about 85% seen once. The input for sequencing was CD4+ or CD8+ T cells sorted from blood, taken in a trial of the OX40 agonist ivuxolimab. The receptors were gathered from an adult with an advanced solid tumor such as melanoma, head and neck, liver or kidney cancer. Both conserved end residues are part of each CDR3. A D gene is named only where the DNA matches it firmly. Clone size, where shown, is once, few, many, or a class for clones that have expanded.

cdr3_nt | cdr3_aa | v_call | clone_size | d_call | j_call
TGTGCCAGCAGCTTAAGGTTTGCTGCCCCGGGCCAGGGCACTGAAGCTTTCTTT | CASSLRFAAPGQGTEAFF | TRBV7-2 | - | - | TRBJ1-1
TGTGCCAGCAGTGAAGCTTGGGGGCAAGAGACCCAGTACTTC | CASSEAWGQETQYF | TRBV6-1 | - | - | TRBJ2-5
TGTGCCAGCAGTTTCTCAGGGGTGTCTAATGAAAAACTGTTTTTT | CASSFSGVSNEKLFF | TRBV27 | - | - | TRBJ1-4
TGTGCCAGCAGCTTGGACGGAAACACCATATATTTT | CASSLDGNTIYF | TRBV5-4 | - | - | TRBJ1-3
TGCGCCAGCAGCTCGGGGGGATTTGACTATGGCTACACCTTC | CASSSGGFDYGYTF | TRBV5-1 | - | - | TRBJ1-2
TGTGCCAGCAGTTTCCGGGGTACTGAAGCTTTCTTT | CASSFRGTEAFF | TRBV6-5 | - | - | TRBJ1-1
TGCGCCAGCAGTCAGAAGGGGACAGGGGGCTGTGATGAAAAACTGTTTTTT | CASSQKGTGGCDEKLFF | TRBV23-1 | - | TRBD1 | TRBJ1-4
TGCGCCAGCAGCTTGGTCGGGACAGGTGGCTACGAGCAGTACTTC | CASSLVGTGGYEQYF | TRBV5-1 | - | TRBD1 | TRBJ2-7
TGTGCCAGCTCACCAGCCGGGACAGGGACCGAGCAGTACTTC | CASSPAGTGTEQYF | TRBV18 | - | TRBD1 | TRBJ2-7
TGTGCCAGCAGCTTAGAGGGAGGGATAATTGAAGCTTTCTTT | CASSLEGGIIEAFF | TRBV7-9 | many | - | TRBJ1-1
TGTGCCAGCAGCACAGGGTATGGCTACACCTTC | CASSTGYGYTF | TRBV6-5 | once | - | TRBJ1-2
TGCAGCGTGGGACACGGGACGACCTACGAGCAGTACTTC | CSVGHGTTYEQYF | TRBV29-1 | - | - | TRBJ2-7
TGTGCCAGTAGGCCACAGGGGGATAGGGCTGAAGCTTTCTTT | CASRPQGDRAEAFF | TRBV19 | - | TRBD1 | TRBJ1-1
TGTGCCAGCAGCAGGACAGGGGACACTGAAGCTTTCTTT | CASSRTGDTEAFF | TRBV6-4 | - | TRBD1 | TRBJ1-1
TGTGCCAGCAGTTCTCGCCCAGGGGGAAACACCGGGGAGCTGTTTTTT | CASSSRPGGNTGELFF | TRBV6-4 | few | TRBD1 | TRBJ2-2
TGTGCCATCAGTGAGTCTTTGCAAGGACAGGGTATCTTC | CAISESLQGQGIF | TRBV10-3 | - | TRBD1 | TRBJ2-1
TGCGCCAGCAGCTTGGTGGAGTTGAACACCGGGGAGCTGTTTTTT | CASSLVELNTGELFF | TRBV5-1 | - | - | TRBJ2-2
TGTGCCAGCAGCACGGCACAGGGGAACACTGAAGCTTTCTTT | CASSTAQGNTEAFF | TRBV9 | - | - | TRBJ1-1
TGTGCCAGCAGCTTAGCGTCTTGGGCCATTGAAGCTTTCTTT | CASSLASWAIEAFF | TRBV11-1 | - | - | TRBJ1-1
TGTGCCTGGAGTGTAGGGACAGGCGGCCAGTACTTC | CAWSVGTGGQYF | TRBV30 | - | TRBD1 | TRBJ2-7
TGTGCCAGCAGGCGGGACCTTTCTAAGGAGGCCCAGTACTTC | CASRRDLSKEAQYF | TRBV6-5 | once | - | TRBJ2-5
TGTGCCAGCAGCTTCGGGACAGCCAATTCACCCCTCCACTTT | CASSFGTANSPLHF | TRBV11-3 | - | TRBD1 | TRBJ1-6
TGCGCCAGCAGCCAAGCTGGGCGGGGGATTGAAAAACTGTTTTTT | CASSQAGRGIEKLFF | TRBV4-1 | - | - | TRBJ1-4
TGTGCCAGCAGCTCAATCGGACAGTCGGTTAACACCATATATTTT | CASSSIGQSVNTIYF | TRBV9 | - | - | TRBJ1-3
TGTGCCAGCAGCTTGTGGACAACTAGCTCCTACGAGCAGTACTTC | CASSLWTTSSYEQYF | TRBV5-6 | few | - | TRBJ2-7
TGTGCCAGCAGGGACACCGGGAGTTCGAATCAGCCCCAGCATTTT | CASRDTGSSNQPQHF | TRBV2 | few | - | TRBJ1-5
TGTGCCAGCAGCTCCCGGGGGGCGGATACGCAGTATTTT | CASSSRGADTQYF | TRBV11-3 | - | - | TRBJ2-3
TGCGCCAGCAGCCAAGGGACAGGGGGCGCAGAGACCCAGTACTTC | CASSQGTGGAETQYF | TRBV4-3 | few | TRBD1 | TRBJ2-5
TGTGCCAGCAGCACGTTACTAGCGGGGAACGAGCAGTACTTC | CASSTLLAGNEQYF | TRBV11-2 | once | TRBD2 | TRBJ2-7
TGTGCCATCAGCGGACTAGCGGGAGGGCCTACAGATACGCAGTATTTT | CAISGLAGGPTDTQYF | TRBV10-3 | - | TRBD2 | TRBJ2-3
TGCGCCAGCAGCGACCAGGGTAGCCAGGAGCAGTTCTTC | CASSDQGSQEQFF | TRBV5-1 | - | - | TRBJ2-1
TGTGCCAGCAGCTTGCCACAGGGAGCAGATACGCAGTATTTT | CASSLPQGADTQYF | TRBV5-4 | - | - | TRBJ2-3
TGTGCCAGCAGCCCCTTTGGGGTAACCGAGCAGTACTTC | CASSPFGVTEQYF | TRBV9 | medium-sized | - | TRBJ2-7
TGTGCCAGCAGTTTCGGGACCGCCGTCACTGAAGCTTTCTTT | CASSFGTAVTEAFF | TRBV27 | - | - | TRBJ1-1
TGTGCCAGCAGCGCCGGGACAGATTATGTTTATGGCTACACCTTC | CASSAGTDYVYGYTF | TRBV9 | - | TRBD1 | TRBJ1-2
TGTGCCAGCAGTGACCTGAACGCCTTCTCTGGAAACACCATATATTTT | CASSDLNAFSGNTIYF | TRBV6-4 | - | - | TRBJ1-3
TGTGCCAGCAGCGCCGGTCATCAGGGGGCGTATGGCTACACCTTC | CASSAGHQGAYGYTF | TRBV9 | medium-sized | TRBD1 | TRBJ1-2
TGTGCCAGCAGTGAGGCCCCGGACACCAAGACCCAGTACTTC | CASSEAPDTKTQYF | TRBV6-1 | once | - | TRBJ2-5
TGCGCCAGCAGCCCGGGACTAGCGGGGGTCGACACCGGGGAGCTGTTTTTT | CASSPGLAGVDTGELFF | TRBV5-1 | - | TRBD2 | TRBJ2-2
TGTGCCACAAAACAGACAGGGCCCCAAGAGACCCAGTACTTC | CATKQTGPQETQYF | TRBV28 | - | TRBD1 | TRBJ2-5
TGTGCCAGCAGCTTAGCCGGGGCGGGAGTAAGAGGCGGGGAGCTGTTTTTT | CASSLAGAGVRGGELFF | TRBV7-2 | - | TRBD2 | TRBJ2-2
TGTGCCAGCAGCTTAGCGGGGGGAAGGGAGACCCAGTACTTC | CASSLAGGRETQYF | TRBV11-3 | few | TRBD2 | TRBJ2-5
TGTGCCATTAGCAACAGGGCGGGGGACATTCAGTACTTC | CAISNRAGDIQYF | TRBV19 | - | - | TRBJ2-4
TGTGCAGGCGGTAGGAGTGAAAAACTGTTTTTT | CAGGRSEKLFF | TRBV2 | - | - | TRBJ1-4
TGTGCCAGCCGACAGGGCTACGAGCAGTACTTC | CASRQGYEQYF | TRBV25-1 | - | TRBD1 | TRBJ2-7
TGTGCCAGCAGTTCCGGGACAAAGCGCAATCAGCCCCAGCATTTT | CASSSGTKRNQPQHF | TRBV7-9 | few | - | TRBJ1-5
TGTGCCAGCGGAAGGGGGCTCGGCGGTGGCTACACCTTC | CASGRGLGGGYTF | TRBV6-5 | - | TRBD1 | TRBJ1-2
TGTGCCAGCAGCTTTAGGGCGGGGGGGCTGTCAGATACGCAGTATTTT | CASSFRAGGLSDTQYF | TRBV11-3 | - | TRBD2 | TRBJ2-3
TGTGCCAGCAGAAAACTAGCGGGGGCTTTAGATGAGCAGTTCTTC | CASRKLAGALDEQFF | TRBV7-2 | - | TRBD2 | TRBJ2-1
TGTGCCAGCAGCCTCAGGCCCCGGGACAACTATGGCTACACCTTC | CASSLRPRDNYGYTF | TRBV7-2 | - | - | TRBJ1-2
TGTGCCAGCAGTGAGACCTACACCATATATTTT | CASSETYTIYF | TRBV6-1 | - | - | TRBJ1-3
TGTGCCAGCAATGGCAGGTCCTACGAGCAGTACTTC | CASNGRSYEQYF | TRBV2 | - | - | TRBJ2-7
TGTGCCAGCACACGTAGCGGAGAGCAGTTCTTC | CASTRSGEQFF | TRBV7-9 | - | - | TRBJ2-1
TGTGCCAGCGGACAGGCCTTAAATCAGCCCCAGCATTTT | CASGQALNQPQHF | TRBV2 | few | TRBD1 | TRBJ1-5
TGTGCCAGCAGTGTTACAGCGGGTAACTATGGCTACACCTTC | CASSVTAGNYGYTF | TRBV2 | - | - | TRBJ1-2
TGTGCCAGTAGTATAAGAGCGGGTTCTAAAGATACGCAGTATTTT | CASSIRAGSKDTQYF | TRBV19 | - | - | TRBJ2-3